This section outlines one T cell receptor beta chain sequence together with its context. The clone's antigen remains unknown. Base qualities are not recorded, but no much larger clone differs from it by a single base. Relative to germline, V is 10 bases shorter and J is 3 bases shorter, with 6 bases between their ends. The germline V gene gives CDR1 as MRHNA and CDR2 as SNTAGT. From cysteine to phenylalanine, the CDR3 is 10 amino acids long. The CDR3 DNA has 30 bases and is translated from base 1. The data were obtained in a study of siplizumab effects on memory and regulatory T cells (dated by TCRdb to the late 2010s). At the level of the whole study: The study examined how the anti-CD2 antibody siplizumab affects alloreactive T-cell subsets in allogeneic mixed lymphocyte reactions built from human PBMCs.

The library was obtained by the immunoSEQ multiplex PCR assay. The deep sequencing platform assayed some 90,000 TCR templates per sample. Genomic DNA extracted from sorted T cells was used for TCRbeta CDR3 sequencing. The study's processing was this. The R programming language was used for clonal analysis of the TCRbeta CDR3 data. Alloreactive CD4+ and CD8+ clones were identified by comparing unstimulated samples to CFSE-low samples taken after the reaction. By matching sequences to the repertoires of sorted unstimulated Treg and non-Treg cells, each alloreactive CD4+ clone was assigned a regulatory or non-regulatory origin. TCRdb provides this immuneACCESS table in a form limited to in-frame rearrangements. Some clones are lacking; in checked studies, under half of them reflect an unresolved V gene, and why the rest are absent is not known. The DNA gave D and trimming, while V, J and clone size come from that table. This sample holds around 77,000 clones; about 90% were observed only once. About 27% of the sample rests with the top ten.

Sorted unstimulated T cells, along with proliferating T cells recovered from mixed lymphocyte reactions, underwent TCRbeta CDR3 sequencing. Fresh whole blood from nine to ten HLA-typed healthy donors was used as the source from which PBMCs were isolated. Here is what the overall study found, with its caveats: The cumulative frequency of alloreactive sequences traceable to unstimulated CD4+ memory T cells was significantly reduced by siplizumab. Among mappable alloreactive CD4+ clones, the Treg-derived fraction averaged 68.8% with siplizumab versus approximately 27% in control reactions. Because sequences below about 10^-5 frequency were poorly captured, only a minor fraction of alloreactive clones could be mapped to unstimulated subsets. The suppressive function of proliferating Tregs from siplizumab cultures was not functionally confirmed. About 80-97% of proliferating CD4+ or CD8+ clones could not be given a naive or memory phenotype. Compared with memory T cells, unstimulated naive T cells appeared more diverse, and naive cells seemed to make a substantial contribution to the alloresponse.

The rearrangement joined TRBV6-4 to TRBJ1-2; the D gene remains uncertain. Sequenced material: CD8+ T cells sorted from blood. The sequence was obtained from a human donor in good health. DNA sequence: TGTGCCACAACGGACTATGGCTACACCTTC. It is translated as CATTDYGYTF.